This T cell receptor beta chain derives from a study of cytomegalovirus exposure and HLA in healthy donors. This CDR3 is built from 16 residues. The V end was cut by 2 bases, the J end by 0 bases, with 11 bases between. CDR1 MNHNY and CDR2 SVGAGI come from the germline V gene (reference sequence). In the PCR, 60 Vbeta and 13 Jbeta primers were used. Study processing details: Roughly 10 million shared chains were among tens of millions of unique TCR beta chains counted in a later analysis. TCRdb's copy holds only in-frame clones and misses some; the assay was immunoSEQ multiplex PCR. Clone size and the V and J calls come from that table; the DNA yielded D and trimming. The sample lists about 140,000 clones; 76% were seen once.

The sequencing input was PBMCs. The V call is TRBV6-6, the J call TRBJ1-3, with D hard to call. This clonotype was obtained from a male donor in good health and CMV-seronegative. CDR3 coding DNA: TGTGCCAGCAGTTACGCCGTCGGTTACTCTGGAAACACCATATATTTT. Protein: CASSYAVGYSGNTIYF.